A single sample is the source of the 32 T cell receptor beta chains below, sequenced in a study of blood T cell repertoires in COVID-19. Some clones are missing from TCRdb's copy, which holds only in-frame ones; the method was immunoSEQ multiplex PCR. Found here are around 300,000 clones, around 86% of them singletons; the top ten hold 13%. Sequenced sample: peripheral blood. Receptors were obtained from a human donor in a cohort sampled during active COVID-19.

V usage is TRBV6-5 and J usage is TRBJ2-5; D possibly corresponds to TRBD2 (6 bases). Trimming pared 6 bases from V and 3 bases from J, leaving 14 bases between. CDR3 length: 14 residues. Germline CDR1 MNHEY, CDR2 SVGAGI. This CDR3 reads CASSAGLTEETQYF. The DNA of the CDR3 is TGTGCCAGCAGCGCGGGACTCACCGAAGAGACCCAGTACTTC.

The J gene is TRBJ2-7, the V gene TRBV7-2, with D unclear. Germline V lookup: CDR1 SGHTA, CDR2 FQGNSA. V was clipped by 5 bases and J by 3 bases, with 17 bases between them. The CDR3 length is 15 residues. The CDR3 is CASSPSPLHYYEQYF. The CDR3 coding sequence is TGTGCCAGCAGCCCCAGCCCCCTGCACTACTACGAGCAGTACTTC.

This clone was counted a single time. V and J are TRBV24-1 and TRBJ2-7, with D possibly being TRBD1 (5 bases). Germline V CDR1 and CDR2: KGHDR, SFDVKD. CDR3 length equals 15 residues. V dropped 3 bases and J dropped 0 bases, with 11 bases sitting between them. The CDR3 reads CATSDRQSSSYEQYF. The CDR3 DNA reads as TGTGCCACCAGTGATCGACAGAGTAGCTCCTACGAGCAGTACTTC.

The chain uses TRBV10-1 and TRBJ1-3; D possibly corresponds to TRBD1 (5 bases). Germline lookup yields CDR1 WNHNN and CDR2 SYGVQD (reference sequence). With 5 bases removed from V and 7 bases from J, the gap between germline ends came to 18 bases. The CDR3 is 15 residues long. The CDR3 DNA is TGCGCCAGCAGTTATACCGGGGCCAGCGGGAACACCATATATTTT. It is translated as CASSYTGASGNTIYF.

This clone occurred a few times. This sequence joins TRBV5-6 and TRBJ2-5; a possible D gene is TRBD2 (5 bases). Germline V gene sequence: CDR1 SGHDT, CDR2 YYEEEE. V lost 1 base and J 5 bases, leaving 12 bases between the germline ends. The CDR3 is 14 amino acids. In DNA, the CDR3 is TGTGCCAGCAGCTTGTTGAAAGGGAGCGAGACCCAGTACTTC. Translating it yields CASSLLKGSETQYF.

This clone occurred once. The V and J genes are TRBV27 and TRBJ1-4; D not certain. Trimming took 5 bases from V and 2 from J, leaving 12 bases between them. Germline CDR1 and CDR2: MNHEY and SMNVEV (reference sequence). This CDR3 has 15 residues. This chain's CDR3 is CASSPWGATNEKLFF. In nucleotides, the CDR3 is TGTGCCAGCAGTCCTTGGGGAGCGACTAATGAAAAACTGTTTTTT.

The chain carries TRBV11-3 and TRBJ2-2; D possibly corresponds to TRBD2 (5 bases). This CDR3 is built from 15 residues. Germline CDR1 reads SGHNT; CDR2 reads YENEEA. V was pared by 1 base and J by 5 bases, with 11 bases between. The CDR3 DNA follows: TGTGCCAGCAGCTTAGGGCTAGCAGATACCGGGGAGCTGTTTTTT. As protein: CASSLGLADTGELFF.

This chain links TRBV20-1 with TRBJ2-3; 10 positions agree with TRBD2. CDR3 size: 16 residues. Germline CDR1 reads DFQATT; CDR2 reads SNEGSKA (reference sequence). Trimming took 3 bases from V and 2 from J; bases not matched to a gene: 8. The CDR3 nucleotides are TGCAGTGCTAGTGTCTCTAGCGGGAGCCACACAGATACGCAGTATTTT. This encodes CSASVSSGSHTDTQYF.

The chain links TRBV6-5 to TRBJ2-5; D is undetermined. The V end was cut by 2 bases, the J end by 5 bases, with 9 bases between. Germline V gene data show CDR1 as MNHEY and CDR2 as SVGAGI. The CDR3 totals 13 residues. The CDR3 region is CASSYGPEETQYF. Here the CDR3 DNA reads TGTGCCAGCAGTTACGGCCCGGAGGAGACCCAGTACTTC.

CDR3 bases: TGTGCCAGCTCACCGGACGGACTTCACGGGGAGACCCAGTACTTC. It codes for CASSPDGLHGETQYF. The J gene is TRBJ2-5, the V gene TRBV18; D may be TRBD2 (5 bases). The CDR3 runs to 15 residues. The V gene lost 3 bases and the J gene lost 5 bases, with 16 bases spanning the gap. The germline V gene has CDR1 KGHSH and CDR2 LQKENI.

The gene calls are TRBV28 and TRBJ1-1; D is perhaps TRBD1 (5 bases). Between the trimmed V and J ends, which lost 6 bases and 11 bases, there was a span of 16 bases. The germline CDR1 and CDR2 sequences are MDHEN and SYDVKM. This CDR3 spans 12 amino acids. Here the CDR3 reads CASSPWGSMAFF. CDR3 DNA: TGTGCCAGCAGCCCTTGGGGCAGTATGGCTTTCTTT.

The V and J genes are TRBV28 and TRBJ1-2; 7 bases map to TRBD1. Per germline, CDR1 MDHEN and CDR2 SYDVKM. The CDR3 totals 13 residues. Trimming at V came to 5 bases and at J to 5 bases, leaving 5 bases not matched to a gene. The CDR3 here is CASSTGTAYGYTF. CDR3 coding DNA: TGTGCCAGCAGTACCGGGACAGCGTATGGCTACACCTTC.

In its sample, this clone was seen once. V and J are TRBV3-1 (or the pseudogene TRBV3-2) and TRBJ2-1, with 7 nucleotides matching TRBD2. J lost 7 bases, V lost 3 bases, and 6 bases had no gene match. Germline CDR1 reads LGHDT; CDR2 reads YNNKEL (reference sequence). This CDR3 spans 14 amino acids. The CDR3 nucleotides read TGTGCCAGCAGCCAGGCGGGAGTAAGGAATGAGCAGTTCTTC. Protein product: CASSQAGVRNEQFF.

V is TRBV5-1 and J is TRBJ2-2; TRBD2 matches 9 bases. Germline CDR1 is SGHRS and CDR2 is YFSETQ. V gave up 1 base and J gave up 8 bases; unmatched junction bases: 6. The CDR3 spans 15 residues. The CDR3 nucleotides are TGCGCCAGCAGCTTGCCAGTAGCGGGAGCGGGGGAGCTGTTTTTT. This codes for CASSLPVAGAGELFF.

In its sample, this clone was seen a few times. The gene calls are TRBV5-1 and TRBJ1-1, with D uncertain. Germline CDR1 and CDR2: SGHRS and YFSETQ. With 7 bases removed from V and 4 bases from J, the gap between germline ends came to 17 bases. This CDR3 is 14 amino acids long. CDR3 sequence reads: CASSLDDPGTEAFF. In DNA, the CDR3 is TGCGCCAGCTCATTAGACGACCCGGGCACTGAAGCTTTCTTT.

The chain links TRBV28 to TRBJ1-2, with 7 bases aligning to TRBD1. The trim removed 10 bases at V and 5 bases at J, leaving 10 bases unmatched. The CDR3 sequence is 13 residues long. Germline V gives CDR1 MDHEN, CDR2 SYDVKM. CDR3 amino acids: CATDRETGYGYTF. The CDR3 bases are TGTGCCACCGACAGGGAAACGGGGTATGGCTACACCTTC.

The CDR3 bases are TGTGCCAGCAGGATGGACAGCAACTATGGCGGCTACACCTTC. Translation gives CASRMDSNYGGYTF. The chain recombines TRBV27 with TRBJ1-2, with D perhaps TRBD1 (6 bases). Germline V CDR1 and CDR2: MNHEY, SMNVEV (reference sequence). The CDR3 runs 14 residues. V was clipped by 6 bases and J by 8 bases, with 19 bases between them.

The J gene is TRBJ2-2, the V gene TRBV21-1; the table's D call of TRBD2 was not tested on the DNA. TRBV21-1 corresponds to a pseudogene. This CDR3 region has 22 residues. The CDR3 DNA sequence: TGTGCCAGCAGCAAAGACGGTCGGGAGGGACTAGCGGGAGAGCGTTTCACCGGGGAGCTGTTTTTT. It is translated as CASSKDGREGLAGERFTGELFF.

V gene TRBV2 combines with J gene TRBJ2-3; 8 nucleotides agree with TRBD1. The CDR3 covers 14 residues. Trimming cost V 5 bases and J 3 bases; bases outside gene matches: 4. In germline, CDR1 is SNHLY, CDR2 FYNNEI. This CDR3 reads CASSSDRGTDTQYF. The CDR3 DNA sequence: TGTGCCAGCAGTTCCGACAGGGGAACAGATACGCAGTATTTT.

The genes are TRBV5-6 and TRBJ1-5; possible D gene TRBD1, 5 bases. Germline loops: CDR1 SGHDT, CDR2 YYEEEE. V lost 4 bases to trimming and J lost 4 bases, with 9 bases between them. This CDR3 is 13 amino acids long. CDR3 sequence: CASSASGNQPQHF. CDR3 bases: TGTGCCAGCAGCGCATCAGGGAATCAGCCCCAGCATTTT.

The gene calls are TRBV5-1 and TRBJ1-3; no firm D call. The length of the CDR3 is 16 residues. The V and J ends lost 0 bases and 0 bases respectively, with 10 bases between them. Germline V gives CDR1 SGHRS, CDR2 YFSETQ. CDR3 in amino acids: CASSLAGPSSGNTIYF. In DNA form, the CDR3 reads TGCGCCAGCAGCTTGGCAGGTCCTTCCTCTGGAAACACCATATATTTT.

This clone was seen only once. V usage is TRBV3-1 (or the pseudogene TRBV3-2) and J usage is TRBJ1-2; 7 positions match TRBD1. Looked up from germline, CDR1 is LGHDT and CDR2 is YNNKEL (reference sequence). V lost 5 bases to trimming and J lost 5 bases; unmatched junction nucleotides: 8. This CDR3 is 14 amino acids long. The CDR3 region is CASSETGRGYGYTF. As DNA, the CDR3 is TGTGCCAGCAGCGAAACGGGCAGGGGGTATGGCTACACCTTC.

V gene TRBV7-2 combines with J gene TRBJ2-7; no clear D. Trimming removed 2 bases at V and 3 bases at J, with 11 bases between. The CDR3 spans 14 residues. Looked up from germline, CDR1 is SGHTA and CDR2 is FQGNSA. The DNA of the CDR3 is TGTGCCAGCAGCTTATACGGTGACTTCTACGAGCAGTACTTC. Translated, it gives CASSLYGDFYEQYF. Variable domain in full (rest from reference TRBV7-2 and TRBJ2-7): GAGVSQSPSNKVTEKGKDVELRCDPISGHTALYWYRQSLGQGLEFLIYFQGNSAPDKSGLPSDRFSAERTGGSVSTLTIQRTQQEDSAVYLCASSLYGDFYEQYFGPGTRLTVT.

The chain carries TRBV4-2 and TRBJ1-2, with 8 positions matching TRBD1. Germline-derived CDR1 and CDR2 are LGHNA and YNFKEQ. The V and J ends lost 0 bases and 1 base, in that order; junction bases with no gene match: 4. This CDR3 has 16 amino acids. CDR3 region: CASSQDITGGNYGYTF. The DNA for the CDR3 is TGTGCCAGCAGCCAAGATATAACAGGGGGTAACTATGGCTACACCTTC.

The chain couples TRBV27 to TRBJ1-1, with a tentative D call TRBD1 (6 bases). V lost 4 bases, J lost 1 base, and 10 bases lay in between. Germline assignment: CDR1 MNHEY and CDR2 SMNVEV (reference sequence). The CDR3 has 14 amino acids. The CDR3 sequence is CASSWGLGNTEAFF. In DNA form, the CDR3 reads TGTGCCAGCAGTTGGGGGCTTGGGAACACTGAAGCTTTCTTT.

The rearrangement links TRBV6-4 to TRBJ2-1, with a weak D call TRBD2 (5 bases). This CDR3 region has 12 residues. The V end lost 10 bases, the J end lost 7 bases, and 14 bases lay between the germline ends. CDR1 MRHNA and CDR2 SNTAGT come from the germline V gene. CDR3 sequence: CANPTRENEQFF. The CDR3 coding sequence is TGTGCCAACCCTACAAGGGAGAATGAGCAGTTCTTC.

The rearrangement joins TRBV7-2 to TRBJ1-5; no clear D gene. CDR1 and CDR2 from the germline V gene are SGHTA and FQGNSA. The CDR3 is 13 residues long. Trimming stripped 2 bases from V and 7 bases from J, with 9 bases between. CDR3 DNA: TGTGCCAGCAGCTTAAATGAGATCCAGCCCCAGCATTTT. It is translated as CASSLNEIQPQHF. Combining the CDR3 with reference TRBV7-2 and TRBJ1-5 gives the whole variable domain GAGVSQSPSNKVTEKGKDVELRCDPISGHTALYWYRQSLGQGLEFLIYFQGNSAPDKSGLPSDRFSAERTGGSVSTLTIQRTQQEDSAVYLCASSLNEIQPQHFGDGTRLSIL.

The chain has TRBV7-9 and TRBJ2-1; 7 nucleotides agree with TRBD2. With V trimmed by 1 base and J by 2 bases, 2 bases remained unmatched. Germline CDR1 SEHNR, CDR2 FQNEAQ (reference sequence). The CDR3 length is 15 residues. Here the CDR3 DNA reads TGTGCCAGCAGCTTAGGGACTAGTCCCTACAATGAGCAGTTCTTC. As protein: CASSLGTSPYNEQFF.

The chain recombines TRBV5-1 with TRBJ1-1; no clear D gene. CDR3 size: 14 residues. Per germline, CDR1 SGHRS and CDR2 YFSETQ. V dropped 0 bases and J dropped 1 base, with 7 bases sitting between them. The CDR3 bases are TGCGCCAGCAGCTTGGTGGTCGGGAACACTGAAGCTTTCTTT. This sequence encodes CASSLVVGNTEAFF.

This chain connects TRBV4-2 to TRBJ1-2; TRBD1 matches 8 bases. Per the germline V gene, CDR1 is LGHNA and CDR2 is YNFKEQ. The trim removed 5 bases at V and 2 bases at J, leaving 10 bases unmatched. CDR3 length equals 16 residues. The CDR3 region is CASSASTGQVNYGYTF. The CDR3 bases are TGTGCCAGCAGCGCGAGCACGGGACAGGTCAACTATGGCTACACCTTC.

This clone is a singleton in its sample. The chain recombines TRBV27 with TRBJ2-5; a possible D gene is TRBD2 (5 bases). Between the trimmed V and J ends, which lost 0 bases and 7 bases, there was a span of 12 bases. This CDR3 has 14 residues. CDR1 is MNHEY, CDR2 SMNVEV, per germline (reference sequence). As DNA, the CDR3 is TGTGCCAGCAGTTTATCTGGCCGCGGAGGGACCCAGTACTTC. Translation gives CASSLSGRGGTQYF.

The J gene is TRBJ2-1, the V gene TRBV7-2; 11 bases fit TRBD2. Trimming cost V 1 base and J 6 bases; bases outside gene matches: 11. The CDR3 is 18 amino acids. Germline V gene sequence: CDR1 SGHTA, CDR2 FQGNSA. The CDR3 DNA follows: TGTGCCAGCAGCTTAGTGCTAGCGGGAGGCCCCGGCACCAATGAGCAGTTCTTC. This encodes CASSLVLAGGPGTNEQFF.